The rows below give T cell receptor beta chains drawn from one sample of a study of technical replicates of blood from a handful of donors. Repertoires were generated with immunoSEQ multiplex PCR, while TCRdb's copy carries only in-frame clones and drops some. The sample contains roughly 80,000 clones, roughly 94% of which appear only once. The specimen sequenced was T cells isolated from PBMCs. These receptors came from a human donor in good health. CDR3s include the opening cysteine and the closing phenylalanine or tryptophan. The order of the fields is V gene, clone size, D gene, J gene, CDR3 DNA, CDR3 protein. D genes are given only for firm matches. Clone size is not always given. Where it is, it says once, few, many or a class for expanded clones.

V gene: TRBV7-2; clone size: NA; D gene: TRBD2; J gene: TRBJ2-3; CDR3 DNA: TGTGCCAGCAGCTTAAGTAGCGGGAGGGAAGTAGCAGATACGCAGTATTTT; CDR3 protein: CASSLSSGREVADTQYF
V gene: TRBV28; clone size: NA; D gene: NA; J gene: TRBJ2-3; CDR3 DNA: TGTGCCAGCAGTTCCCGGTTCACAGATACGCAGTATTTT; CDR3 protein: CASSSRFTDTQYF
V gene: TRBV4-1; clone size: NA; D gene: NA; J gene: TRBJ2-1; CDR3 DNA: TGCGCCAGCAGCCCCCTGGAGGGGTTCCGGTTCTTC; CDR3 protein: CASSPLEGFRFF
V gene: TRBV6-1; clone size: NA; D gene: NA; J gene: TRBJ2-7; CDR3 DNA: TGTGCCAGCTGGACAGGGACTAACGAGCAGTACTTC; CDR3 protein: CASWTGTNEQYF
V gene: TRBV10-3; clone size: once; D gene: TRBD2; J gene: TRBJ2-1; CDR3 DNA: TGTGCCATCACTACAGGACTAGCGCCCGCAGGGAATGAGCAGTTCTTC; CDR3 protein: CAITTGLAPAGNEQFF
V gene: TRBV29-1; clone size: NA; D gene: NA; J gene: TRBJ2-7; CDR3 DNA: TGCAGCGTTGTATTACAGGGTCTCATCGAGCAGTACTTC; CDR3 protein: CSVVLQGLIEQYF
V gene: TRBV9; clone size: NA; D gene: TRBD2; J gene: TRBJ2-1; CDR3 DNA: TGTGCCAGCAGCGTAGCGGGAGGAGGGGAGCAGTTCTTC; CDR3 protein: CASSVAGGGEQFF
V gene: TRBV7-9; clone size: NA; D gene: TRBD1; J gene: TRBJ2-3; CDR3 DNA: TGTGCCAGCAGCGGCCCGGGACAGGGAGACACAGATACGCAGTATTTT; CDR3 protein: CASSGPGQGDTDTQYF
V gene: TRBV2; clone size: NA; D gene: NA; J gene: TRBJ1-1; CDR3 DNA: TGTGCCAGCAGTGAAGCTTCACCAGGCTTTAATGAAGCTTTCTTT; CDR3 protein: CASSEASPGFNEAFF
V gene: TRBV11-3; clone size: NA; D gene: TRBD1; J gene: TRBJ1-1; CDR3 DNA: TGTGCCAGCAGCGACCCGGGACAGGGTTGGACTGAAGCTTTCTTT; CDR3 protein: CASSDPGQGWTEAFF
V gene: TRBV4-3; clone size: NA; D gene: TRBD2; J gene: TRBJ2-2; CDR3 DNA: TGCGCCAGCAGCCAAGTACCGGGACTAGCGAACACCGGGGAGCTGTTTTTT; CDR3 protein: CASSQVPGLANTGELFF
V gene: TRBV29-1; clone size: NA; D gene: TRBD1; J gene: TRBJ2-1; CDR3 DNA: TGCAGCGTTCCTAGGACAGGGTCCTACAATGAGCAGTTCTTC; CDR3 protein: CSVPRTGSYNEQFF
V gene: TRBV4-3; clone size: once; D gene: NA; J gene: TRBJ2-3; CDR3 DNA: TGCGCCAGCAGCCAAGAACAGCGGGCTTGGGTAGATACGCAGTATTTT; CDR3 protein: CASSQEQRAWVDTQYF
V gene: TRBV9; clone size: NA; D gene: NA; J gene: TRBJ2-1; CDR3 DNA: TGTGCCAGCAGCGGCGGGCGGTCCAATGAGCAGTTCTTC; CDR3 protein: CASSGGRSNEQFF
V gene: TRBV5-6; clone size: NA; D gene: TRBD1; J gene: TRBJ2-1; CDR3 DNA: TGTGCCAGCAGCCTTACCCGGGACAGGGGGGGAGATGAGCAGTTCTTC; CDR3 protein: CASSLTRDRGGDEQFF
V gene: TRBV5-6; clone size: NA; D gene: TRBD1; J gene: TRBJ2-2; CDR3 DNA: TGTGCCAGCAGATCCGACAGGGTCTCCGGGGAGCTGTTTTTT; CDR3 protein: CASRSDRVSGELFF
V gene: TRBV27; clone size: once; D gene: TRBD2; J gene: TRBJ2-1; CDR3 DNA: TGTGCCAGCAGTTTAGGACTAGCGGGCAATGAACAGTTCTTC; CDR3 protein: CASSLGLAGNEQFF
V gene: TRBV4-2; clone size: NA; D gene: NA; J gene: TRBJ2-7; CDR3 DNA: TGTGCCAGCAGCCAAGTTTGGCAGGGCCTCTACGAGCAGTACTTC; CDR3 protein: CASSQVWQGLYEQYF
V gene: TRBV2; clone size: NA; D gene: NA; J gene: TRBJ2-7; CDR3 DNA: TGTGCCAGCAGTAATCCCGCGGGCAGCTCCTACGAGCAGTACTTC; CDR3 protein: CASSNPAGSSYEQYF
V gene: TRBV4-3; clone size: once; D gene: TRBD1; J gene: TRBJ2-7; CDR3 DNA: TGCGCCAGCAGCCGAAGTGAGACAGGGGTAGGAGAGCAGTACTTC; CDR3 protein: CASSRSETGVGEQYF